Following are 23 T cell receptor beta chains from one sample sequenced in a study of Ad26.COV2.S vaccination and SARS-CoV-2 variants. The method was immunoSEQ multiplex PCR; TCRdb's version includes in-frame clones alone and lacks a portion of them. The data show 300,000 to 350,000 clones, with 75% to 90% seen just once and approximately 4.5% held by the top ten. As for treatment: some 20 received Ad26.COV2.S at low or high dose, single or two shots; five or six received placebo; per-sample allocation not given. The investigators took samples on day 63 after the first vaccine or placebo injection. Material: peripheral blood, obtained in a trial of Ad26.COV2.S vaccine versus placebo. The receptor set was obtained from a person aged 18-60 years who received the Ad26.COV2.S COVID-19 vaccine or a placebo.

The V gene is TRBV4-3, the J gene TRBJ1-2, with TRBD1 matching 8 bases. J lost 1 base, V lost 0 bases, and 10 bases had no gene match. CDR3 length equals 18 residues. From germline, CDR1 is LGHNA and CDR2 YSLEER. CDR3 region: CASSQEVYGTGVNYGYTF. In DNA, the CDR3 is TGCGCCAGCAGCCAAGAGGTCTACGGGACAGGAGTTAACTATGGCTACACCTTC.

The genes are TRBV6-5 and TRBJ1-1, with 9 positions matching TRBD1. From germline, CDR1 is MNHEY and CDR2 SVGAGI. This CDR3 has 14 residues. Trimming at V came to 4 bases and at J to 5 bases, leaving 5 bases not matched to a gene. This CDR3 is CASSWTGDSTEAFF. In DNA, the CDR3 is TGTGCCAGCAGTTGGACAGGGGATTCTACTGAAGCTTTCTTT.

V is TRBV7-2 and J is TRBJ1-1; 7 bases map to TRBD1. The CDR3 consists of 15 residues. J lost 7 bases, V lost 5 bases, and 13 bases had no gene match. The germline CDR1 and CDR2 sequences are SGHTA and FQGNSA. The CDR3 DNA follows: TGTGCCAGCAGCCGCACCGGGACAGTCTGGTATGAAGCTTTCTTT. Translated: CASSRTGTVWYEAFF.

J is TRBJ2-4 and V is TRBV4-2; 7 bases fit TRBD1. CDR3 length: 17 amino acids. Unmatched junction bases numbered 5, after V lost 0 bases and J lost 0 bases. Per the germline V gene, CDR1 is LGHNA and CDR2 is YNFKEQ. CDR3 region: CASSQEPGTVAKNIQYF. Written as DNA, the CDR3 is TGTGCCAGCAGCCAAGAGCCCGGGACAGTAGCCAAAAACATTCAGTACTTC.

The rearrangement joins TRBV7-9 to TRBJ1-1; 9 positions agree with TRBD1. V trimming: 5 bases; J trimming: 4 bases; junction bases outside the gene matches: 8. Per the germline V gene, CDR1 is SEHNR and CDR2 is FQNEAQ (reference sequence). CDR3 length equals 15 residues. Here the CDR3 reads CASSLRQGGGTEAFF. In DNA, the CDR3 is TGTGCCAGCAGCCTAAGACAGGGGGGTGGCACTGAAGCTTTCTTT.

This chain joins TRBV24-1 and TRBJ1-1; TRBD1 is a possible D gene (5 bases). V gave up 4 bases and J gave up 9 bases, with 8 bases separating them. Germline V CDR1 and CDR2: KGHDR, SFDVKD. There are 11 residues in the CDR3. In DNA, the CDR3 is TGTGCCACCAGTGAAGCAGGGCAAGCTTTCTTT. It specifies CATSEAGQAFF.

This chain joins TRBV9 and TRBJ1-4, with TRBD1 as a possible D gene (6 bases). V lost 0 bases, J lost 5 bases, and 14 bases lay in between. The CDR3 is made up of 16 amino acids. The germline gives CDR1 SGDLS, CDR2 YYNGEE. The CDR3 spells CASSVGSVGGNEKLFF. For the CDR3, the DNA is TGTGCCAGCAGCGTAGGGAGCGTAGGGGGGAATGAAAAACTGTTTTTT.

This CDR3 reads CASSLVTQSSYEQYF. The CDR3 coding sequence is TGTGCCAGCAGCTTAGTAACTCAAAGCTCCTACGAGCAGTACTTC. The chain employs TRBV7-2 and TRBJ2-7; D is unclear. The CDR3 spans 15 residues. Germline lookup yields CDR1 SGHTA and CDR2 FQGNSA. V was pared by 1 base and J by 0 bases, with 10 bases between.

The gene calls are TRBV5-5 and TRBJ2-1; no firm D call. Deletions cut 3 bases from V and 6 bases from J, with 19 bases between. The germline V gene encodes CDR1 SGHKS and CDR2 YYEKEE (reference sequence). This CDR3 has 16 residues. For the CDR3, the DNA is TGTGCCAGCAGCTACCTATTGGGCGGCAAGATCAATGAGCAGTTCTTC. This translates into CASSYLLGGKINEQFF.

The chain is built from TRBV19 and TRBJ2-2, with unresolved D. CDR3 size: 12 residues. Trimming took 0 bases from V and 6 from J, leaving 2 bases between them. Germline V gene data show CDR1 as LNHDA and CDR2 as SQIVND (reference sequence). The CDR3 spells CASSIDPGELFF. In DNA form, the CDR3 reads TGTGCCAGTAGTATAGATCCCGGGGAGCTGTTTTTT.

V is TRBV5-1 and J is TRBJ1-6; D gene ambiguous. V lost 0 bases, J lost 8 bases, and 12 bases lay in between. Per germline, CDR1 SGHRS and CDR2 YFSETQ. This CDR3 is 15 amino acids long. CDR3 protein: CASSLDRTADSPLHF. DNA for the CDR3: TGCGCCAGCAGCTTGGATCGGACGGCCGATTCACCCCTCCACTTT.

V and J are TRBV30 and TRBJ2-7; either TRBD1 or TRBD2 may supply D (5 bases each). V was shortened by 0 bases and J by 7 bases, with 13 bases between the two germline ends. The CDR3 runs to 13 residues. Looked up from germline, CDR1 is GTSNPN and CDR2 is SVGIG (reference sequence). The CDR3 loop is CAWSVLRDREQYF. The DNA for the CDR3 is TGTGCCTGGAGTGTACTCAGGGACCGGGAGCAGTACTTC.

The chain couples TRBV12-3 or TRBV12-4 to TRBJ1-1; 7 bases match TRBD1. This CDR3 has 13 amino acids. J lost 4 bases, V lost 6 bases, and 5 bases had no gene match. The CDR3 DNA follows: TGTGCCAGCAGAACAGGGGTGGCCACTGAAGCTTTCTTT. This translates into CASRTGVATEAFF.

The rearrangement links TRBV7-9 to TRBJ2-5, with 9 bases that match TRBD1. Germline trimming cut 5 bases from V and 9 bases from J; bases unmatched to any gene: 16. Per germline, CDR1 SEHNR and CDR2 FQNEAQ (reference sequence). The CDR3 is 16 residues long. The CDR3 DNA sequence: TGTGCCAGCAGCCCCCCGGGACAGGGATTTAGGGGAGCCCAGTACTTC. Amino acid sequence: CASSPPGQGFRGAQYF.

The chain uses TRBV7-9 and TRBJ1-4; possible D gene TRBD1, 5 bases. The CDR3 extends over 12 amino acids. Trimming pared 5 bases from V and 10 bases from J, leaving 11 bases between. Germline V gene data show CDR1 as SEHNR and CDR2 as FQNEAQ (reference sequence). The CDR3 nucleotides read TGTGCCAGCAGCCGGGGGGTGGGAAAACTGTTTTTT. It codes for CASSRGVGKLFF.

J is TRBJ2-1 and V is TRBV25-1; 8 nucleotides align to TRBD2. The germline V gene encodes CDR1 MGHDK and CDR2 SYGVNS. The CDR3 is 13 amino acids. The J segment lost 5 bases and the V segment lost 4 bases, leaving 1 base of the junction unmatched. As DNA, the CDR3 is TGTGCCAGCAGTGTAGCGGGACACAATGAGCAGTTCTTC. Translating gives CASSVAGHNEQFF.

The chain is built from TRBV5-4 and TRBJ2-1; 14 nucleotides align to TRBD2. CDR3 length: 16 amino acids. The ends lost 4 bases at V and 9 bases at J; junction bases unmatched: 9. The germline V gene has CDR1 SGHNT and CDR2 YYREEE (reference sequence). The CDR3 DNA follows: TGTGCCAGCAGCGGTCGACTAGCGGGAGGGTTTGGTGAGCAGTTCTTC. It is translated as CASSGRLAGGFGEQFF.

Notes on this clone: The same CDR3 is also encoded by other DNA sequences in this sample. The J gene is TRBJ1-4, the V gene TRBV5-4; no definite D call. The CDR3 spans 14 residues. Trimming removed 0 bases from V and 2 bases from J, with 5 bases in between. Germline-derived CDR1 and CDR2 are SGHNT and YYREEE (reference sequence). The CDR3 DNA follows: TGTGCCAGCAGCTTGGGCGCGACTAATGAAAAACTGTTTTTT. This gives the protein CASSLGATNEKLFF. The full variable domain, completed using reference TRBV5-4 and TRBJ1-4, is ETGVTQSPTHLIKTRGQQVTLRCSSQSGHNTVSWYQQALGQGPQFIFQYYREEENGRGNFPPRFSGLQFPNYSSELNVNALELDDSALYLCASSLGATNEKLFFGSGTQLSVL.

The rearrangement uses TRBV7-8 and TRBJ2-1; D tentatively fits TRBD1 or TRBD2 (5 bases each). The length of the CDR3 is 14 residues. Trimming stripped 6 bases from V and 5 bases from J, with 14 bases between. Germline V gene lookup returns CDR1 SGHVS and CDR2 FQNEAQ. The CDR3 DNA is TGTGCCAGCAGATTCGGGACGCCTAACAATGAGCAGTTCTTC. Translation gives CASRFGTPNNEQFF.

This clone was seen once. Written as DNA, the CDR3 is TGTGCCAGTAGTGGGGGCCTAACGGGAGCTTTCTTT. Encoded protein: CASSGGLTGAFF. The chain carries TRBV19 and TRBJ1-1; D might be TRBD1 (6 bases). From germline, CDR1 is LNHDA and CDR2 SQIVND (reference sequence). The length of the CDR3 is 12 residues. The ends were cut back, 5 bases at V and 10 bases at J, with 14 bases in the middle.

This clone was seen once. The chain carries TRBV6-5 and TRBJ2-2; weak D call: TRBD1 (6 bases). Germline lookup yields CDR1 MNHEY and CDR2 SVGAGI. The germline V and J ends were trimmed by 2 bases and 1 base, with 11 bases remaining between them. The CDR3 has 16 residues. CDR3 nucleotide sequence: TGTGCCAGCAGTTACCTGGTACAGGGGAACACCGGGGAGCTGTTTTTT. This codes for CASSYLVQGNTGELFF.

The chain employs TRBV7-8 and TRBJ2-7; the match to TRBD2 covers 11 bases. The CDR3 runs 16 residues. J was trimmed by 0 bases and V by 3 bases; bases with no gene match: 4. Germline V lookup: CDR1 SGHVS, CDR2 FQNEAQ. The CDR3 nucleotides are TGTGCCAGCAGCTTGGAACTAGCGGGGGACTCCTACGAGCAGTACTTC. Translated: CASSLELAGDSYEQYF.

Remarks on this clone: Other DNA variants within this sample encode the same CDR3. The V gene is TRBV5-1, the J gene TRBJ2-3, with D perhaps TRBD1 (6 bases). V dropped 0 bases and J dropped 1 base, with 6 bases sitting between them. CDR3 length: 14 amino acids. CDR1 is SGHRS, CDR2 YFSETQ, per germline. This chain's CDR3 is CASSLDRGTDTQYF. CDR3 DNA: TGCGCCAGCAGCTTGGACAGGGGCACAGATACGCAGTATTTT.